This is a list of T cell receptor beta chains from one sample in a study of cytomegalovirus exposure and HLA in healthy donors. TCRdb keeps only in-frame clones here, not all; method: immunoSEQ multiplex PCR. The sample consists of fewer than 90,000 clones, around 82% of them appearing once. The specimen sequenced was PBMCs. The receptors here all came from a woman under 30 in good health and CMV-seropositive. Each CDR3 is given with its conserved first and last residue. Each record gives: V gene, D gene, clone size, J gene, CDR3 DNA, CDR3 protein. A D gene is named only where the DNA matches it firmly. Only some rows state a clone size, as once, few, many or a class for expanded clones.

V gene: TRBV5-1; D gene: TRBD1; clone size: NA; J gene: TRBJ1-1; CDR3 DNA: TGCGCCAGCAGCTTGGGAACAGGGGATTCCACTGAAGCTTTCTTT; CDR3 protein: CASSLGTGDSTEAFF
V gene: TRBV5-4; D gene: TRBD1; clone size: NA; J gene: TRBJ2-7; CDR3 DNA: TGTGCCAGCAGCCAAAGGACAGGGGGCTACGAGCAGTACTTC; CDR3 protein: CASSQRTGGYEQYF
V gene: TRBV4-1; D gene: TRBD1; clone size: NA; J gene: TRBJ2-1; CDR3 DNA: TGCGCCAGCAGCTACCTGACAGGGGGCTCCTACAATGAGCAGTTCTTC; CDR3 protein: CASSYLTGGSYNEQFF
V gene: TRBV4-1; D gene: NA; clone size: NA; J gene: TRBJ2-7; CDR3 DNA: TGCGCCAGCAGCCAGCGCGCCATATCCTACGAGCAGTACTTC; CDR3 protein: CASSQRAISYEQYF
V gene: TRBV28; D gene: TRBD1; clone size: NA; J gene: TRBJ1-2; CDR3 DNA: TGTGCCAGCAGCTCGGGACAGGGGGCTATCTATGGCTACACCTTC; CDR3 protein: CASSSGQGAIYGYTF
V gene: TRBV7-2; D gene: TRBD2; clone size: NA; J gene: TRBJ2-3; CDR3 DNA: TGTGCCAGCAGCGGATTAGCGGGGGGGGCCACAGATACGCAGTATTTT; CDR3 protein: CASSGLAGGATDTQYF
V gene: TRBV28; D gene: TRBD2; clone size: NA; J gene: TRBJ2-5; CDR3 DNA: TGTGCCAGCAGCCTGACTAGCGGGGGCCCAGAGACCCAGTACTTC; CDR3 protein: CASSLTSGGPETQYF
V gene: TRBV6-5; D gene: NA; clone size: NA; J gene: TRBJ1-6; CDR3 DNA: TGTGCCAGCAGTTACTCCGGCAGGAATAATAATTCACCCCTCCACTTT; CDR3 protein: CASSYSGRNNNSPLHF
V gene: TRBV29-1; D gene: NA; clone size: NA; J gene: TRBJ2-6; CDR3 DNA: TGCAGCGTTGAGGGACTGAGCTCTGGGGCCAACGTCCTGACTTTC; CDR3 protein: CSVEGLSSGANVLTF
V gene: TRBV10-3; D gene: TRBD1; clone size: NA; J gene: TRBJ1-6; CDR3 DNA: TGTGCCATCACGGGACAGCCCAATAATTCACCCCTCCACTTT; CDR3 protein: CAITGQPNNSPLHF
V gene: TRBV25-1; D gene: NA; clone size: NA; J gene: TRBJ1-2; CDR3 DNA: TGTGCCAGCAGTGGTCCAGGTTCTAACTATGGCTACACCTTC; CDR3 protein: CASSGPGSNYGYTF
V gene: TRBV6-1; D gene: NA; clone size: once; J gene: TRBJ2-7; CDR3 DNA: TGTGCCAGCAGGACCGCGGGAATCGGCTACGAGCAGTACTTC; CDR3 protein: CASRTAGIGYEQYF
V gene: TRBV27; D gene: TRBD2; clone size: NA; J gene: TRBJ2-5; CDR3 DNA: TGTGCCAGCAGGGTACTAGCGGGGCAAGAGACCCAGTACTTC; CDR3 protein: CASRVLAGQETQYF
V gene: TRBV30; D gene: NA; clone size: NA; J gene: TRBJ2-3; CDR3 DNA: TGTGCCTGGAACGTACTCAGCACAGATACGCAGTATTTT; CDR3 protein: CAWNVLSTDTQYF
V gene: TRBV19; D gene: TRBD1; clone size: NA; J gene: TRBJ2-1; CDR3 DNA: TGTGCCAGTACTGACCGGATGGACAGGCCCTACAATGAGCAGTTCTTC; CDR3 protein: CASTDRMDRPYNEQFF
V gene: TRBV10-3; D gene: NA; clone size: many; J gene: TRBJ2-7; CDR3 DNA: TGTGCCATCAGTGTGGACACCACCTCCTACGAGCAGTACTTC; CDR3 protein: CAISVDTTSYEQYF
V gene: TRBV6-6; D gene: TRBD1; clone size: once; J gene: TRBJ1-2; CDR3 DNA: TGTGCCAGCAGTTACACGCAGGACAGGGGGTCTTATGGCTACACCTTC; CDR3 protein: CASSYTQDRGSYGYTF
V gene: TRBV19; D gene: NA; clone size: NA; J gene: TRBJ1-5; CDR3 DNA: TGTGCCAGTAAATTGGAGAGTATCGGCAATCAGCCCCAGCATTTT; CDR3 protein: CASKLESIGNQPQHF
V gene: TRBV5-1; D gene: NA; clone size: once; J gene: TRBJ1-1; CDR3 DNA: TGCGCCAGCAGCTTGGGCGGGGGTGGGAACACTGAAGCTTTCTTT; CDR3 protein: CASSLGGGGNTEAFF
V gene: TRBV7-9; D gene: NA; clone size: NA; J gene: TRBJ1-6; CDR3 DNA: TGTGCCAGCAGCTTAGCATTAACAGGTACCCTCCACTTT; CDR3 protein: CASSLALTGTLHF
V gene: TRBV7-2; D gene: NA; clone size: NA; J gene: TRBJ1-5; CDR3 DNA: TGTGCCAGCAGCTTAAGCACAGGGAACAATCAGCCCCAGCATTTT; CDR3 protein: CASSLSTGNNQPQHF
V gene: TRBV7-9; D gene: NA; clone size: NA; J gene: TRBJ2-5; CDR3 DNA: TGTGCCTCAAACAGCGGGTCGTACCAAGAGACCCAGTACTTC; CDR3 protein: CASNSGSYQETQYF
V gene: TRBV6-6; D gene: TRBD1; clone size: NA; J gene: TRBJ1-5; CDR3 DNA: TGTGCCAGCAGTTACGGGACAGGGGGTGGCAATCAGCCCCAGCATTTT; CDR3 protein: CASSYGTGGGNQPQHF
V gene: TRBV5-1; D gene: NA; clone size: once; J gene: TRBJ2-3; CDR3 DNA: TGCGCCAGCAGCTTAGCGGCCCGCACAGATACGCAGTATTTT; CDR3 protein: CASSLAARTDTQYF
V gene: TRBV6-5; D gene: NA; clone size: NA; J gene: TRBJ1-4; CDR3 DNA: TGTGCCAGCAGTTACGCTACAGGGCTCCTTAATGAAAAACTGTTTTTT; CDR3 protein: CASSYATGLLNEKLFF
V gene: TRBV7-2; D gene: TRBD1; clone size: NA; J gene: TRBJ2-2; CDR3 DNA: TGTGCCAGCACCGGGACAGCGAGGAACACCGGGGAGCTGTTTTTT; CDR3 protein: CASTGTARNTGELFF
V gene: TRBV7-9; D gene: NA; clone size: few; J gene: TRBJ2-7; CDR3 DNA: TGTGCCAGCAGCCCTAGCAGCTCCTACGAGCAGTACTTC; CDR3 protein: CASSPSSSYEQYF
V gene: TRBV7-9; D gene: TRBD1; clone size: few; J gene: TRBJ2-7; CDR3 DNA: TGTGCCAGCAGCCCAGGAGGGACAGGGGCGGTTGGCGAGCAGTACTTC; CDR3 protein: CASSPGGTGAVGEQYF
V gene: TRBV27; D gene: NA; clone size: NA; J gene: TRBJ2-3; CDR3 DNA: TGTGCCAGCACCCTAATTCAGGGGCCCACAGATACGCAGTATTTT; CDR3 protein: CASTLIQGPTDTQYF
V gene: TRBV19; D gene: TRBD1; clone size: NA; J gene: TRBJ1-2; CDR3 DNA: TGTGCCAGTAGTACTCCGACAGGGAGGAGTGGCTACACCTTC; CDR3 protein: CASSTPTGRSGYTF
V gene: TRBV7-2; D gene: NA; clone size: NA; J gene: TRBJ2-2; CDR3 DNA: TGTGCCAGCAGCGAGGGCGGGGAGCTGTTTTTT; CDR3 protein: CASSEGGELFF
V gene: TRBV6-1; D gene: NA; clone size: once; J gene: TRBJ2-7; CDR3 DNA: TGTGCCAGCAAAACAGCAGCCTACGAGCAGTACTTC; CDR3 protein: CASKTAAYEQYF
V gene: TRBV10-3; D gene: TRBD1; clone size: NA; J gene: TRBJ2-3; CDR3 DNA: TGTGCCATCAGTGGGGGACAGGGGGGCACAGATACGCAGTATTTT; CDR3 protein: CAISGGQGGTDTQYF
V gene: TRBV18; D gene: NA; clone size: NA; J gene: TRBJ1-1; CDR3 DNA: TGTGCCAGCTCACCAAGTGGAGACACTGAAGCTTTCTTT; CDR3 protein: CASSPSGDTEAFF
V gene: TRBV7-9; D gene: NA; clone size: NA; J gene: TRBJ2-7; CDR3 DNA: TGTGCCAGCAGGAGACAGGACTCCTACGAGCAGTACTTC; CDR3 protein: CASRRQDSYEQYF
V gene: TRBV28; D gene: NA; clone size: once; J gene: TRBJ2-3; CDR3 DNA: TGTGCCAGCAGTCCGATCCAGACAGATACGCAGTATTTT; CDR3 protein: CASSPIQTDTQYF
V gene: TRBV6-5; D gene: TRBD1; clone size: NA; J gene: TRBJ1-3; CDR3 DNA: TGTGCCAGCAGCCTACAGGGGGCGACTGGAAACACCATATATTTT; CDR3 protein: CASSLQGATGNTIYF
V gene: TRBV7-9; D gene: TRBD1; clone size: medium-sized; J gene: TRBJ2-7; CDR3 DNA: TGTGCCAGCAGCTCCCCCGGGACAGCCCTATACGAGCAGTACTTC; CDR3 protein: CASSSPGTALYEQYF
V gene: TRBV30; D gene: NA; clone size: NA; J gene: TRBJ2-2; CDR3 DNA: TGTGCCTGGCGGGGGTCCAGGATCCACACCGGGGAGCTGTTTTTT; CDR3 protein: CAWRGSRIHTGELFF
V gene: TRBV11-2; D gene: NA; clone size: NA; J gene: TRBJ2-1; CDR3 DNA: TGTGCCAGCAGGGGACTGCGGACTGCCACAGGACATGAGCAGTTCTTC; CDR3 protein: CASRGLRTATGHEQFF
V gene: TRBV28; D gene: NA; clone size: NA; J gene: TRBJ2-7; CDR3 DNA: TGTGCCAGCAGTTTCTCACAGGGTGCCGAGCAGTACTTC; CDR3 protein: CASSFSQGAEQYF
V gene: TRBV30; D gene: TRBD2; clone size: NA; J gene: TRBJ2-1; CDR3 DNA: TGTGCCTGGAGGGAGCGGGGGGGCTCCTACAATGAGCAGTTCTTC; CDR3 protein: CAWRERGGSYNEQFF
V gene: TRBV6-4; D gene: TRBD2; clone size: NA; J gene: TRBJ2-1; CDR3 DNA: TGTGCCAGCAGTCAGACTAGCGGGGGCAACTACAATGAGCAGTTCTTC; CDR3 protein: CASSQTSGGNYNEQFF
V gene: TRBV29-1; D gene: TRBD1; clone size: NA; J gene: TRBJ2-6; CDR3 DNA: TGCAGCGTTGGGCTACAGGGGGCTGGGGCCAACGTCCTGACTTTC; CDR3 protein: CSVGLQGAGANVLTF
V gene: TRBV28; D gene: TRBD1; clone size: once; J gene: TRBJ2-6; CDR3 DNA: TGTGCCAGCAGTTCCTCCGGGACAGGGTTTGGGGCCAACGTCCTGACTTTC; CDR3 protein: CASSSSGTGFGANVLTF
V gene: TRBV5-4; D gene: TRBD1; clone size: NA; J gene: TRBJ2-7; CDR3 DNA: TGTGCCAGCAGCGGACCGCGGAACAGGGGGCCCACCTACGAGCAGTACTTC; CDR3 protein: CASSGPRNRGPTYEQYF
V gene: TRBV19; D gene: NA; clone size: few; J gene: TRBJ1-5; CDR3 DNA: TGTGCCACCCGACAGGTAGATCAGCCCCAGCATTTT; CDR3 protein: CATRQVDQPQHF
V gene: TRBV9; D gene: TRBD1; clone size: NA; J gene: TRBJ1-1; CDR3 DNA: TGTGCCAGCAGCGTGGACGGGACAGACGAAGCTTTCTTT; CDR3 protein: CASSVDGTDEAFF
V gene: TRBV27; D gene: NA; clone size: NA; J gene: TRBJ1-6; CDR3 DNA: TGTGCCAGCAGTTTGGGGAGCTCCTATAATTCACCCCTCCACTTT; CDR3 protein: CASSLGSSYNSPLHF
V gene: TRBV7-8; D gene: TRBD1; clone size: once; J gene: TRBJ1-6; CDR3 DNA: TGTGCCAGCAGCCCCATCGACAGGGGAATTTATAATTCACCCCTCCACTTT; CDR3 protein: CASSPIDRGIYNSPLHF
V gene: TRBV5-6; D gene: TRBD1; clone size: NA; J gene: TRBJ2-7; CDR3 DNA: TGTGCCAGCAGCCAGGGACAGGGAGTGAAGGAGCAGTACTTC; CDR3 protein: CASSQGQGVKEQYF
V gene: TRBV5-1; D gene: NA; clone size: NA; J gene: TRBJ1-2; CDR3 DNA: TGCGCCAGCAGCTTGGGGGCAGGCTTGGGTGGCTACACCTTC; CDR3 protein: CASSLGAGLGGYTF
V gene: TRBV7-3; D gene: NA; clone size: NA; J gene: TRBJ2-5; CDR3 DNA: TGTGCCAGCAGTGATAGCGGAGCCCAAGAGACCCAGTACTTC; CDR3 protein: CASSDSGAQETQYF
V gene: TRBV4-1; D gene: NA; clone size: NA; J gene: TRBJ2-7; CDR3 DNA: TGCGCCAGCAGCCAAGATCGTGAGCAGTACTTC; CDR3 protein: CASSQDREQYF